This T cell receptor beta chain was captured by sequencing in a study of Graves' ophthalmopathy and Graves' hyperthyroidism. From RNA, the CDR3 regions of TCR beta chains were amplified and sequenced. RT-PCR with HTBI primers came first, then second-round multiplex PCR. MiXCR, applied by TCRdb to the multiplex PCR reads, yields one record per CDR3 protein. There are around 1.1 million distinct CDR3 sequences in the sample; about 38% occur only once, and around 10% lies in the top ten. This clonotype showed up many times. The V gene lost 3 bases and the J gene lost 5 bases, with 5 bases spanning the gap. CDR3 length: 12 residues. Germline V gives CDR1 SEHNR, CDR2 FQNEAQ (reference sequence).

V usage is TRBV7-9 and J usage is TRBJ1-5; no clear D. Sequencing input: peripheral blood or thyroid tissue (not recorded which). The clonotype comes from an adult man with Graves' hyperthyroidism. The CDR3 DNA reads as TGTGCCAGCAGCTTCGGGGATCAGCCCCAGCATTTT. This codes for CASSFGDQPQHF. The full variable domain, completed using reference TRBV7-9 and TRBJ1-5, is DTGVSQNPRHKITKRGQNVTFRCDPISEHNRLYWYRQTLGQGPEFLTYFQNEAQLEKSRLLSDRFSAERPKGSFSTLEIQRTEQGDSAMYLCASSFGDQPQHFGDGTRLSIL.